These 23 T cell receptor beta chains were sequenced from one sample in a study of cytomegalovirus exposure and HLA in healthy donors. The data were produced by immunoSEQ multiplex PCR, yet TCRdb's version contains in-frame clones alone and is incomplete. The repertoire includes tens of thousands of clones, roughly 96% of them detected once, and over 0.7% sits in the top ten. Sequencing used PBMCs. These receptor sequences come from a man younger than 30 in good health and CMV-seronegative.

J is TRBJ1-3 and V is TRBV19, with D unresolved. The V gene's germline CDR1 is LNHDA and CDR2 SQIVND (reference sequence). The CDR3 sequence is 15 residues long. V lost 0 bases, J lost 2 bases, and 8 bases lay in between. Written as DNA, the CDR3 is TGTGCCAGTAGTATAGAGGCGGGTGCTGGAAACACCATATATTTT. This sequence encodes CASSIEAGAGNTIYF.

This chain joins TRBV6-4 and TRBJ2-3, with 9 bases fitting TRBD2. CDR1 and CDR2 from the germline V gene are MRHNA and SNTAGT. This CDR3 spans 16 amino acids. V lost 2 bases to trimming and J lost 1 base; unmatched junction nucleotides: 4. CDR3 amino acids: CASSDEASGGTDTQYF. CDR3 coding DNA: TGTGCCAGCAGTGACGAAGCTAGCGGGGGCACAGATACGCAGTATTTT.

The chain is built from TRBV5-4 and TRBJ2-7, with D tentatively TRBD2 (6 bases). Trimming shortened V by 2 bases and J by 3 bases, and 12 bases separated the two germline ends. Germline CDR1 SGHNT, CDR2 YYREEE (reference sequence). CDR3 length equals 14 residues. CDR3 sequence: CASSLTGLRYEQYV. The DNA for the CDR3 is TGTGCCAGCAGCTTAACGGGACTCCGCTACGAGCAGTACGTC.

The rearrangement joins TRBV7-3 to TRBJ2-6, with D unresolved. The germline V and J ends were trimmed by 5 bases and 0 bases, with 8 bases remaining between them. The CDR3 loop spans 15 amino acids. Looked up from germline, CDR1 is SGHTA and CDR2 is FQGTGA. The CDR3 loop reads CASSPTYSGANVLTF. CDR3 sequence (DNA): TGTGCCAGCAGCCCAACCTACTCTGGGGCCAACGTCCTGACTTTC.

The chain couples TRBV5-1 to TRBJ2-2, with D possibly matching TRBD2 (5 bases). Per the germline V gene, CDR1 is SGHRS and CDR2 is YFSETQ. V was trimmed by 2 bases and J by 2 bases, leaving 13 bases between them. The CDR3 loop spans 16 amino acids. The CDR3 DNA reads as TGCGCCAGCAGCTTCCTGGGGAGTTCAAACACCGGGGAGCTGTTTTTT. It specifies CASSFLGSSNTGELFF.

The chain links TRBV11-3 to TRBJ1-2; perhaps TRBD1 as D (5 bases). Germline CDR1 reads SGHNT; CDR2 reads YENEEA. V lost 0 bases and J lost 8, with 13 bases in between. CDR3 length equals 14 residues. CDR3 in amino acids: CASSLDPAGRGYTF. The CDR3 DNA reads TGTGCCAGCAGCTTAGATCCCGCAGGGCGAGGCTACACCTTC.

This chain links TRBV6-5 with TRBJ1-5; 7 bases are a match to TRBD1. Per the germline V gene, CDR1 is MNHEY and CDR2 is SVGAGI. Trimming at V came to 7 bases and at J to 4 bases, leaving 7 bases not matched to a gene. There are 14 residues in the CDR3. In DNA form, the CDR3 reads TGTGCCAGCAAAGCGACAGGGAAAAATCAGCCCCAGCATTTT. This sequence encodes CASKATGKNQPQHF.

The rearrangement joins TRBV19 to TRBJ2-3; D is possibly TRBD1 (6 bases). Germline CDR1 and CDR2: LNHDA and SQIVND (reference sequence). The germline V and J ends were trimmed by 10 bases and 4 bases, with 21 bases remaining between them. This CDR3 has 15 amino acids. CDR3 sequence: CATSLVGGFADTQYF. As DNA, the CDR3 is TGTGCCACCTCCCTCGTAGGGGGATTTGCAGATACGCAGTATTTT.

The sample holds one count of this clone. The genes are TRBV27 and TRBJ2-1, with a weak D call TRBD2 (6 bases). CDR1 is MNHEY, CDR2 SMNVEV, per germline (reference sequence). Trimming cost V 3 bases and J 9 bases, with 9 bases left between them. This CDR3 comprises 12 residues. CDR3 sequence (DNA): TGTGCCAGCAGTTTCCCGGAGGGTGAGCAGTTCTTC. This gives the protein CASSFPEGEQFF.

V and J are TRBV19 and TRBJ2-7, with D maybe TRBD2 (6 bases). The germline V and J ends were trimmed by 3 bases and 8 bases, with 17 bases remaining between them. Germline CDR1 is LNHDA and CDR2 is SQIVND (reference sequence). The CDR3 extends over 14 amino acids. CDR3 region: CASSMAGTFFKQYF. The CDR3 DNA reads as TGTGCCAGTAGTATGGCAGGGACTTTTTTCAAGCAGTACTTC.

The V and J genes are TRBV7-8 and TRBJ2-1; 9 bases match TRBD2. In germline, CDR1 is SGHVS, CDR2 FQNEAQ. Trimming at V came to 0 bases and at J to 4 bases, leaving 7 bases not matched to a gene. The CDR3 is 17 residues long. In DNA, the CDR3 is TGTGCCAGCAGCTTAGCGGATAGCGGGAGTGAGTACAATGAGCAGTTCTTC. Translation: CASSLADSGSEYNEQFF.

V and J are TRBV4-1 and TRBJ1-2; 10 bases fit TRBD1. The germline V gene has CDR1 MGHRA and CDR2 YSYEKL. The CDR3 covers 19 residues. V was pared by 3 bases and J by 12 bases, with 25 bases of the junction left unmatched. The CDR3 bases are TGCGCCAGCAGCCATAAACTAGGGACAGGGGTTTCGCTATTGGGTGCTAACACCTTC. Its translation: CASSHKLGTGVSLLGANTF.

The chain has TRBV4-2 and TRBJ2-1; 12 bases fit TRBD1. CDR1 and CDR2 (germline): LGHNA, YNFKEQ. This CDR3 region has 14 residues. Trimming cost V 4 bases and J 10 bases; bases outside gene matches: 5. The chain's CDR3 is CASSLGTGGDEQFF. For the CDR3, the DNA is TGTGCCAGCAGCCTTGGGACAGGGGGCGACGAGCAGTTCTTC.

The rearrangement links TRBV13 to TRBJ2-4, with 7 nucleotides matching TRBD2. The V gene end was trimmed by 6 bases and the J gene end by 3 bases; junction bases not matched to a gene: 11. This CDR3 has 16 residues. Germline assignment: CDR1 PRHDT and CDR2 FYEKMQ (reference sequence). The CDR3 nucleotides read TGTGCCAGCAGTTTTTCTAGCGGAAACCGCAAAAACATTCAGTACTTC. Residues: CASSFSSGNRKNIQYF.

V usage is TRBV14 and J usage is TRBJ1-2; a weak D match, TRBD1 (5 bases). Trimming removed 5 bases at V and 1 base at J, with 14 bases between. From germline, CDR1 is SGHDN and CDR2 FVKESK. The length of the CDR3 is 15 residues. This CDR3 reads CASSDDSYYNYGYTF. The CDR3, as DNA: TGTGCCAGCAGCGACGACAGCTACTATAACTATGGCTACACCTTC.

The chain's CDR3 is CASSKGGGNFSYEQYF. CDR3 sequence (DNA): TGTGCCAGCAGCAAAGGGGGCGGGAATTTCTCCTACGAGCAGTACTTC. The chain couples TRBV21-1 to TRBJ2-7; TRBD2, the D gene given by the table, was not confirmed from the DNA. TRBV21-1 is assigned pseudogene status. The CDR3 runs 16 residues.

CDR3 in DNA: TGTGCCAGCCGCCAGGGTGGGGAAAAACTGTTTTTT. This translates into CASRQGGEKLFF. This chain uses TRBV11-3 with TRBJ1-4; D perhaps matches TRBD1 (5 bases). Trimming stripped 8 bases from V and 8 bases from J, with 12 bases between. CDR1 is SGHNT and CDR2 is YENEEA in the germline V gene. The CDR3 consists of 12 residues.

This chain links TRBV7-2 with TRBJ2-3; 7 bases line up with TRBD2. CDR3 length: 15 residues. The ends lost 1 base at V and 2 bases at J; junction bases unmatched: 3. Germline CDR1 SGHTA, CDR2 FQGNSA. CDR3 protein: CASSLVSGHTDTQYF. For the CDR3, the DNA is TGTGCCAGCAGCTTAGTTAGCGGGCACACAGATACGCAGTATTTT.

The CDR3 nucleotides read TGTGCCAGCAGTCCCGACATGAACACTGAAGCTTTCTTT. Protein: CASSPDMNTEAFF. The chain couples TRBV27 to TRBJ1-1; D uncertain. The CDR3 has 13 residues. V dropped 5 bases and J dropped 0 bases, with 7 bases sitting between them. CDR1 and CDR2 (germline): MNHEY, SMNVEV (reference sequence).

The V gene is TRBV7-2, the J gene TRBJ2-6; 10 positions agree with TRBD1. CDR1 is SGHTA and CDR2 is FQGNSA in the germline V gene. The ends lost 2 bases at V and 0 bases at J; junction bases unmatched: 7. This CDR3 is 19 amino acids long. CDR3 in amino acids: CASSLKAGQGLSGANVLTF. In DNA, the CDR3 is TGTGCCAGCAGCTTAAAAGCGGGACAGGGGCTCTCTGGGGCCAACGTCCTGACTTTC.

This sequence joins TRBV12-1 and TRBJ2-6; the DNA was not compared with TRBD2, the D call given in the table. TRBV12-1 is a listed pseudogene. The length of the CDR3 is 18 residues. The DNA for the CDR3 is TGTGCCAGCAGCGTCAGAACCGTGGGGGGGACTGGGGCCAACGTCCTGACTTTC. Amino acids: CASSVRTVGGTGANVLTF.

The chain couples TRBV2 to TRBJ1-1; D is possibly TRBD1 (6 bases). This CDR3 contains 14 residues. In germline, CDR1 is SNHLY, CDR2 FYNNEI. The germline V and J ends were trimmed by 4 bases and 3 bases, with 12 bases remaining between them. The CDR3 sequence: CASSAQGGDTEAFF. DNA for the CDR3: TGTGCCAGCAGTGCACAGGGAGGGGACACTGAAGCTTTCTTT. Full variable domain (missing parts from reference TRBV2 and TRBJ1-1): EPEVTQTPSHQVTQMGQEVILRCVPISNHLYFYWYRQILGQKVEFLVSFYNNEISEKSEIFDDQFSVERPDGSNFTLKIRSTKLEDSAMYFCASSAQGGDTEAFFGQGTRLTVV.

The CDR3 spells CASSLKGLAIHGELFF. In DNA, the CDR3 is TGTGCCAGCAGTTTAAAGGGACTAGCGATTCACGGGGAGCTGTTTTTT. The J gene is TRBJ2-2, the V gene TRBV27; 10 nucleotides line up with TRBD2. The CDR3 loop spans 16 amino acids. Trimming removed 2 bases from V and 7 bases from J; junction bases left unmatched: 7. Germline V lookup: CDR1 MNHEY, CDR2 SMNVEV (reference sequence).